The 11 T cell receptor beta chains below come from one sample, sequenced in a study of tumor-infiltrating lymphocytes in localized non-small cell lung cancer. Using immunoSEQ multiplex PCR, the repertoire was profiled, and TCRdb retains in-frame clones only, with some absent. The table records 15,000 to 20,000 clones, around 80% of them present only once. Sequenced: lung tumor tissue. The receptors were sampled from a human donor with non-small cell lung cancer.

The chain is built from TRBV5-5 and TRBJ2-7; 9 nucleotides line up with TRBD2. The V and J ends lost 4 bases and 1 base, in that order; junction bases with no gene match: 6. The CDR3 runs to 15 residues. Germline values: CDR1 SGHKS, CDR2 YYEKEE (reference sequence). The CDR3 nucleotides are TGTGCCAGCAGCCAAGAGCGGGGGGATTCCTACGAGCAGTACTTC. It encodes CASSQERGDSYEQYF.

The V and J genes are TRBV27 and TRBJ2-7; 7 bases are shared with TRBD1. Germline V gene data show CDR1 as MNHEY and CDR2 as SMNVEV (reference sequence). The junction had 3 bases not matched to a gene; V was cut back by 7 bases and J by 6 bases. The CDR3 loop spans 11 amino acids. The CDR3 bases are TGTGCCAGCAATGCAGGGGGCGAGCAGTACTTC. It specifies CASNAGGEQYF.

The chain is built from TRBV14 and TRBJ2-2; TRBD1 or TRBD2 may be the D gene (6 bases each). This CDR3 is 16 amino acids long. CDR1 SGHDN and CDR2 FVKESK come from the germline V gene. V shed 2 bases and J shed 4 bases, with 14 bases lying between them. The CDR3, as DNA: TGTGCCAGCAGCCAAATGGACGAGGGGGGCACCGGGGAGCTGTTTTTT. This sequence encodes CASSQMDEGGTGELFF.

This chain connects TRBV7-2 to TRBJ2-2, with 7 bases matching TRBD1. The length of the CDR3 is 16 residues. The ends lost 1 base at V and 6 bases at J; junction bases unmatched: 8. Germline V CDR1 and CDR2: SGHTA, FQGNSA. The CDR3 DNA follows: TGTGCCAGCAGCTTAGACCCCACAGGGGCGGCCGGGGAGCTGTTTTTT. Protein sequence: CASSLDPTGAAGELFF.

The genes are TRBV7-9 and TRBJ2-7; TRBD2 is a possible D gene (7 bases). V lost 1 base and J 3 bases, leaving 16 bases between the germline ends. Germline values: CDR1 SEHNR, CDR2 FQNEAQ (reference sequence). This CDR3 contains 16 residues. The CDR3 DNA reads as TGTGCCAGCAGCTTAGTGAGAGGGGGAGGGGGCTACGAGCAGTACTTC. Its protein product is CASSLVRGGGGYEQYF.

The J gene is TRBJ2-3, the V gene TRBV9, with D tentatively TRBD1 (5 bases). V lost 4 bases, J lost 0 bases, and 9 bases lay in between. Germline CDR1 reads SGDLS; CDR2 reads YYNGEE. The CDR3 extends over 14 amino acids. The CDR3 protein is CASSTGVSTDTQYF. The CDR3 DNA is TGTGCCAGCAGCACAGGAGTTAGCACAGATACGCAGTATTTT.

The gene calls are TRBV5-6 and TRBJ2-3; tentatively, D is TRBD1 (5 bases). This CDR3 has 14 residues. Germline assignment: CDR1 SGHDT and CDR2 YYEEEE. V gave up 2 bases and J gave up 7 bases, with 14 bases separating them. DNA of the CDR3: TGTGCCAGCAGCTTCCGGACAATCTTCAATACGCAGTATTTT. Translation gives CASSFRTIFNTQYF.

V and J are TRBV7-2 and TRBJ2-2; D tentatively fits TRBD1 or TRBD2 (5 bases each). This CDR3 has 17 residues. Germline values: CDR1 SGHTA, CDR2 FQGNSA. V was clipped by 3 bases and J by 4 bases, with 18 bases between them. Here the CDR3 reads CASSFRDRGVGTGELFF. CDR3 nucleotide sequence: TGTGCCAGCAGCTTTCGGGACCGAGGGGTCGGCACCGGGGAGCTGTTTTTT.

V gene TRBV5-8 combines with J gene TRBJ1-5; D perhaps matches TRBD1 (6 bases). Looked up from germline, CDR1 is SGHTS and CDR2 is YDEGEE. CDR3 length: 16 amino acids. Trimming took 4 bases from V and 3 from J, leaving 17 bases between them. The CDR3 sequence: CASSLARGVNNQPQHF. The CDR3 DNA reads as TGTGCCAGCAGCCTGGCCAGGGGAGTTAACAATCAGCCCCAGCATTTT.

The sample holds one count of this clone. The V gene is TRBV28, the J gene TRBJ1-2, with 10 bases matching TRBD1. The CDR3 contains 15 residues. The trim removed 3 bases at V and 5 bases at J, leaving 6 bases unmatched. Germline V CDR1 and CDR2: MDHEN, SYDVKM. The CDR3 region is CASSFRDRGGYGYTF. CDR3 sequence (DNA): TGTGCCAGCAGTTTCCGGGACAGGGGAGGGTATGGCTACACCTTC.

The rearrangement uses TRBV7-6 and TRBJ1-3; 10 bases line up with TRBD1. The CDR3 runs to 14 residues. J lost 4 bases, V lost 3 bases, and 0 bases had no gene match. Germline assignment: CDR1 SGHVS and CDR2 FNYEAQ. The CDR3, as DNA: TGTGCCAGCAGCTTGGGACAGGGGGGAAACACCATATATTTT. Amino acid sequence: CASSLGQGGNTIYF.